This TCR beta chain was captured by sequencing in a study of shared clonotypes between healthy human individuals (dated by TCRdb to the early 2020s). For context, the study as a whole: Three men and two women, aged 18 to 49 years, made up the cohort. To estimate repertoire size and how much clonotype sharing occurs between individuals, the study deeply sequenced the blood TCR repertoires of about five healthy adults. For each donor, CD4 naive and CD4 memory were each run on three plates, CD8 naive on two plates, and CD8 memory on one plate. Libraries were prepared and TCR repertoires were sequenced by different laboratories using diverse techniques, in order to increase sequencing depth and limit assay-specific biases. Leukapheresis yielded between about 0.9 and 9.5 billion PBMCs per donor. Results and caveats for the whole study, not just this receptor: Only blood was sampled, and tissue TCR repertoires likely differ from those in blood. Naive subsets generally had larger estimated clonotype richness than memory subsets. Even with the large sequencing depth, rarefaction of the sorted-subset datasets indicated that sequencing was incomplete. Sharing across a few donors was observed for roughly 5.4% of naive CD4, under 4% of naive CD8, about 2.3% of memory CD4, and 0.4% of memory CD8 clonotypes. Pairwise subsampling indicated that sequencing depth was expected to affect the degree of clonotype sharing among donors. Compared with non-shared clonotypes, clonotypes shared by all four sorted-subset donors had higher generation probabilities. The small number of donors limited the genetic and exposure-history diversity represented.

Using the deep immunoSEQ assay, multiplex PCR amplified TCR CDR3 regions from genomic DNA. Genomic DNA extracted from each cell subset was distributed evenly over all wells of several immunoSEQ 96-well plates, and each plate served as one replicate. Each replicate PCR for sorted subsets received about 0.2 ug genomic DNA, equal to around 32,000 T cell genomes. Purified libraries were measured with a Qubit 3.0 fluorometer, size-checked on a Bioanalyzer 2100, and measured again with the KAPA Library Quantification kit. A separate single-read 150-cycle Illumina NextSeq 550 flow cell was used to sequence each immunoSEQ 96-well plate. As for the original processing: Because the immunoSEQ output included only junctional sequences and no quality scores, the filtering could not be the same as the filtering used for full-length reads. To assign V/J genes and CDR3, sequences were annotated against IMGT germline references using PyIR, a Python wrapper for IgBLAST v1.9. Reads were filtered out if the reads had weak V/J assignments (E-value above 1e-6), no CDR3, stop codons, out-of-frame junctions, or ambiguous translated residues. A V3J clonotype was defined by an identical inferred V gene, J gene, and CDR3 amino acid sequence. To compute the percentage overlap between repertoires, the number of shared unique clonotypes was divided by the size of the smaller repertoire. Three approaches were used to assess repertoire richness: RTK rarefaction, the Chao1 estimator, and Recon v2.1 estimates of unobserved clonotypes. For all TCRbeta clonotypes obtained by the gDNA method from several donors, generation probabilities were computed with OLGA. Held by TCRdb, this immuneACCESS table contains in-frame sequences only and omits some clones. Under half of the omission traces to an unresolved V gene where checked; the cause of the rest is unknown. The DNA was the basis for D and trimming; V, J and clone size are from that table. In all, the sample holds hundreds of thousands of clones, and 74% of those were seen once. Over 1.5% of the sample comes from the top ten.

Worth noting for this clone: Its cognate antigen has yet to be identified. No base quality information exists; no much larger clone differs at one position. The same CDR3 arises from other DNA sequences in this sample as well.

Healthy HIV-negative adults with no recently reported acute infections or vaccinations were included as donors. Every donor was a Caucasian adult living in Nashville, Tennessee, USA. CD4+ T cells were enriched by magnetic negative selection; naive cells were then positively selected on CD45RA, and the negative fraction formed the memory subset. Blood was obtained by leukapheresis, after which PBMCs were separated by Ficoll-Histopaque density gradient centrifugation and cryopreserved in liquid nitrogen vapor phase. Purity and quantity of every magnetically sorted T cell population were checked by analytical flow cytometry. Genomic DNA was isolated from each sorted fraction and quantified by UV absorbance on a Nanodrop 2000c. Reading from cysteine to phenylalanine, the CDR3 counts 13 amino acids. Here the CDR3 DNA is all that survives: 39 bases in frame from base 1. The germline V gene supplies CDR1 KGHSH and CDR2 LQKENI. V is pruned by 5 bases and J by 4 bases, leaving 4 bases of the junction without a gene match.

The receptor comes from a woman aged 25 to 39 in good health. The V and J segments used are TRBV18 and TRBJ2-7, and TRBD1 aligns with 8 junction nucleotides. The source material was memory CD4+ T cells sorted from blood. The cell subset or site label here, explained by the study, means: CD45RA-negative fraction. The DNA reads as follows: TGTGCCAGCTCAAGACAGGGGCCGTACGAGCAGTACTTC. Its product reads: CASSRQGPYEQYF.